The 4 T cell receptor beta chains presented below share a single source sample, sequenced in a study of cytomegalovirus exposure and HLA in healthy donors (dated by TCRdb to about 2017). The method behind the library was the immunoSEQ multiplex PCR assay. For the multiplex PCR, a mixture combining 60 forward primers for TCR Vbeta segments and 13 reverse primers for TCR Jbeta segments was used. Entries here come from immuneACCESS through TCRdb and include only in-frame sequences with V and J called. Some clones fail to appear in such tables; in the studies checked, an unresolved V gene covers under half of the shortfall, and the cause of the remainder is unknown. The sample's clone listing holds more than 200,000 clones. The ten largest make up approximately 1% of the sample. What was sequenced was PBMCs. The receptor set was obtained from a woman in her 30s in good health and CMV-seropositive.

Note on this clone: One end of the junction fails to match germline, which may point to a read error. The V and J genes are TRBV7-9 and TRBJ1-4; 7 bases match TRBD1. The CDR3 runs 12 residues. CDR1 and CDR2 (germline): SEHNR, FQNEAQ (reference sequence). Here the CDR3 DNA reads TGTGCCAGCAGCCACCCCGACAGGGCTTGGGCTTTT. This sequence encodes CASSHPDRAWAF. Full variable domain (remainder filled in from reference TRBV7-9 and TRBJ1-4): DTGVSQNPRHKITKRGQNVTFRCDPISEHNRLYWYRQTLGQGPEFLTYFQNEAQLEKSRLLSDRFSAERPKGSFSTLEIQRTEQGDSAMYLCASSHPDRAWAFGSGTQLSVL.

The V gene is TRBV7-9, the J gene TRBJ2-2; 10 nucleotides agree with TRBD1. The CDR3 has 19 amino acids. Germline CDR1 reads SEHNR; CDR2 reads FQNEAQ (reference sequence). J lost 1 base, V lost 2 bases, and 10 bases had no gene match. CDR3 nucleotides: TGTGCCAGCAGCTTACCGGGACAGGGGTTTGGGTTGAACACCGGGGAGCTGTTTTTT. Protein sequence: CASSLPGQGFGLNTGELFF.

This chain connects TRBV6-1 to TRBJ2-7; D is uncertain. This CDR3 has 14 amino acids. Trimming removed 6 bases from V and 3 bases from J, with 15 bases in between. CDR1 and CDR2 from the germline V gene are MNHNS and SASEGT. CDR3 in DNA: TGTGCCAGCAGGTCGATACTATCTGGCTACGAGCAGTACTTC. Its translation is CASRSILSGYEQYF.

The rearrangement uses TRBV19 and TRBJ2-5; 16 nucleotides align to TRBD2. Trimming took 5 bases from V and 4 from J; bases not matched to a gene: 16. The CDR3 extends over 20 amino acids. The germline CDR1 and CDR2 sequences are LNHDA and SQIVND (reference sequence). CDR3 sequence reads: CASSYFFGTSGGAWGETQYF. The CDR3, as DNA: TGTGCCAGTAGTTACTTCTTCGGGACTAGCGGGGGGGCGTGGGGAGAGACCCAGTACTTC. The variable domain in full, completed from reference TRBV19 and TRBJ2-5, reads DGGITQSPKYLFRKEGQNVTLSCEQNLNHDAMYWYRQDPGQGLRLIYYSQIVNDFQKGDIAEGYSVSREKKESFPLTVTSAQKNPTAFYLCASSYFFGTSGGAWGETQYFGPGTRLLVL.